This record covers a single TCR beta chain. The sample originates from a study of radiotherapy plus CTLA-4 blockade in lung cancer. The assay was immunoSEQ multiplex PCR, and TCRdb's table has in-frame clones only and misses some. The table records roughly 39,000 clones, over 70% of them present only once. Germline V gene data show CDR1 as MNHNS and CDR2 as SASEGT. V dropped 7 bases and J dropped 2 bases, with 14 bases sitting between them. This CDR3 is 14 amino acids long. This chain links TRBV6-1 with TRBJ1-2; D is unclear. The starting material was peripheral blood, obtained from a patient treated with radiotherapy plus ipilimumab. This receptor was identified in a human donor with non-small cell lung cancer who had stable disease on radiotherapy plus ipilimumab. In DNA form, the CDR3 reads TGTGCCAGCAAACCCGGGCAGGCGAACTATGGCTACACCTTC. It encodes CASKPGQANYGYTF.